Presented here are 16 T cell receptor beta chains from one specimen sequenced in a study of cytomegalovirus exposure and HLA in healthy donors. It was with 60 Vbeta and 13 Jbeta primers that the PCR ran. TCRdb's table, derived via immunoSEQ multiplex PCR, lists solely in-frame clones and lacks some. In the table there are about 190,000 clones, over 70% of which are singletons. Source material: PBMCs. These TCRs come from a man aged 35-49 years in good health and CMV-seropositive.

J is TRBJ1-2 and V is TRBV5-5; the D gene is possibly TRBD1 (5 bases). CDR1 and CDR2 from the germline V gene are SGHKS and YYEKEE (reference sequence). Deletions cut 0 bases from V and 7 bases from J, with 16 bases between. This CDR3 is 15 amino acids long. CDR3 in amino acids: CASSLGGGGVGGYTF. CDR3 bases: TGTGCCAGCAGCTTGGGGGGCGGGGGTGTCGGTGGCTACACCTTC.

The genes are TRBV9 and TRBJ2-1, with 14 bases aligning to TRBD2. CDR3 length equals 18 residues. Germline V gene sequence: CDR1 SGDLS, CDR2 YYNGEE. Losses at the gene ends were 0 bases for V and 5 bases for J; bases not matched to a gene: 7. CDR3 protein: CASSVGLAGGGGDNEQFF. The CDR3 nucleotides are TGTGCCAGCAGCGTAGGACTAGCGGGAGGGGGAGGGGACAATGAGCAGTTCTTC.

The V and J genes are TRBV6-5 and TRBJ2-1; D not certain. From germline, CDR1 is MNHEY and CDR2 SVGAGI. V was trimmed by 4 bases and J by 6 bases, leaving 10 bases between them. The CDR3 sequence is 13 residues long. The CDR3 here is CASSSSRVNEQFF. CDR3 nucleotides: TGTGCCAGCAGTTCCTCTCGCGTCAATGAGCAGTTCTTC.

V is TRBV30 and J is TRBJ2-1; 11 bases map to TRBD1. The J segment lost 3 bases and the V segment lost 2 bases, leaving 15 bases of the junction unmatched. The V gene's germline CDR1 is GTSNPN and CDR2 SVGIG (reference sequence). The CDR3 is 19 amino acids. The chain's CDR3 is CAWSLHGDRGYRVYNEQFF. The CDR3 nucleotides are TGTGCCTGGAGTCTCCATGGGGACAGGGGGTATCGGGTCTACAATGAGCAGTTCTTC.

The table lists this clone with a few counts. J is TRBJ2-5 and V is TRBV5-6, with 11 bases matching TRBD2. Germline CDR1 and CDR2: SGHDT and YYEEEE. CDR3 length: 17 amino acids. V trimming: 5 bases; J trimming: 4 bases; junction bases outside the gene matches: 13. CDR3 nucleotides: TGTGCCAGCAGGAGACATCGTAGCGGGAGGGGTAGAGAGACCCAGTACTTC. It specifies CASRRHRSGRGRETQYF. Full variable domain (missing parts from reference TRBV5-6 and TRBJ2-5): DAGVTQSPTHLIKTRGQQVTLRCSPKSGHDTVSWYQQALGQGPQFIFQYYEEEERQRGNFPDRFSGHQFPNYSSELNVNALLLGDSALYLCASRRHRSGRGRETQYFGPGTRLLVL.

The chain couples TRBV7-2 to TRBJ1-2; 7 bases fit TRBD1. CDR1 and CDR2 (germline): SGHTA, FQGNSA. V dropped 5 bases and J dropped 8; count of bases not matched to a gene: 14. The CDR3 is made up of 15 amino acids. CDR3 DNA sequence: TGTGCCAGCAGCATCCTAAGACAGGGTTTGGAAGGCTACACCTTC. Its translation is CASSILRQGLEGYTF.

The CDR3 DNA reads as TGTGCCAGCAGCCCGACAGGGCCCAATACCAATCAGCCCCAGCATTTT. It translates to CASSPTGPNTNQPQHF. This rearrangement joins TRBV25-1 to TRBJ1-5, with TRBD1 matching 7 bases. The J segment lost 3 bases and the V segment lost 6 bases, leaving 11 bases of the junction unmatched. Germline CDR1 reads MGHDK; CDR2 reads SYGVNS. This CDR3 has 16 residues.

This clone was detected once. This rearrangement joins TRBV28 to TRBJ2-5; tentative D call: TRBD1 (5 bases). This CDR3 is 13 amino acids long. Germline assignment: CDR1 MDHEN and CDR2 SYDVKM. V shed 4 bases and J shed 4 bases, with 10 bases lying between them. CDR3 protein: CASSSPGRETQYF. DNA for the CDR3: TGTGCCAGCAGTTCGCCAGGGCGAGAGACCCAGTACTTC.

The chain recombines TRBV5-1 with TRBJ2-5; D is possibly TRBD1 (5 bases). CDR3 size: 14 residues. The germline V gene encodes CDR1 SGHRS and CDR2 YFSETQ. The germline V and J ends were trimmed by 0 bases and 5 bases, with 11 bases remaining between them. CDR3 coding DNA: TGCGCCAGCAGCTTGGCCGCAGGGCTGGAGACCCAGTACTTC. Protein product: CASSLAAGLETQYF.

The chain employs TRBV27 and TRBJ1-1, with 8 bases lining up with TRBD1. This CDR3 has 14 amino acids. Looked up from germline, CDR1 is MNHEY and CDR2 is SMNVEV (reference sequence). J gave up 5 bases and V 5 bases, and 7 bases lay outside the gene matches. The CDR3 sequence: CASSAYRGLTEAFF. DNA of the CDR3: TGTGCCAGCAGTGCCTACAGGGGGTTAACTGAAGCTTTCTTT.

Here the CDR3 reads CASSQEEGSAYEQYF. CDR3 DNA: TGCGCCAGCAGCCAAGAAGAGGGATCCGCCTACGAGCAGTACTTC. The V and J genes are TRBV4-1 and TRBJ2-7, with a possible D match to TRBD2 (5 bases). The CDR3 sequence is 15 residues long. Trimming removed 0 bases from V and 2 bases from J, with 11 bases in between. Germline lookup yields CDR1 MGHRA and CDR2 YSYEKL.

The V and J genes are TRBV10-3 and TRBJ1-3; TRBD1 matches 7 bases. Trimming at V came to 7 bases and at J to 0 bases, leaving 6 bases not matched to a gene. The CDR3 loop spans 15 amino acids. Germline V CDR1 and CDR2: ENHRY, SYGVKD. CDR3 amino acids: CAIKGTARSGNTIYF. The CDR3 bases are TGTGCCATCAAGGGGACAGCTCGCTCTGGAAACACCATATATTTT.

DNA for the CDR3: TGTGCCAGTAGTATACGGGGCGGGACAGAAAAGCAGTTCTTC. Protein: CASSIRGGTEKQFF. V and J are TRBV19 and TRBJ2-1, with a weak D call TRBD1 (7 bases). V lost 2 bases and J lost 11, with 16 bases in between. The CDR3 spans 14 residues. Per the germline V gene, CDR1 is LNHDA and CDR2 is SQIVND (reference sequence). Supplemented by reference TRBV19 and TRBJ2-1, the full variable domain reads DGGITQSPKYLFRKEGQNVTLSCEQNLNHDAMYWYRQDPGQGLRLIYYSQIVNDFQKGDIAEGYSVSREKKESFPLTVTSAQKNPTAFYLCASSIRGGTEKQFFGPGTRLTVL.

V usage is TRBV29-1 and J usage is TRBJ1-1, with D possibly being TRBD1 (5 bases). V was clipped by 3 bases and J by 6 bases, with 17 bases between them. Germline V gene lookup returns CDR1 SQVTM and CDR2 ANQGSEA. This CDR3 region has 14 residues. CDR3 in DNA: TGCAGCGTTGAGGTTCTTCAGGGTTACTCTGAAGCTTTCTTT. It yields the protein CSVEVLQGYSEAFF.

V usage is TRBV5-1 and J usage is TRBJ2-7; 10 nucleotides match TRBD2. This CDR3 contains 15 residues. After removal of 3 bases from V and 4 bases from J, the junction contained 7 bases not matched to a gene. The V gene's germline CDR1 is SGHRS and CDR2 YFSETQ. The chain's CDR3 is CASSSDGTSVYEQYF. The CDR3, as DNA: TGCGCCAGCAGCTCCGACGGGACTAGCGTTTACGAGCAGTACTTC.

This rearrangement joins TRBV29-1 to TRBJ1-2; 7 bases map to TRBD1. The CDR3 spans 13 residues. V was clipped by 6 bases and J by 2 bases; unmatched bases: 6. CDR1 and CDR2 from the germline V gene are SQVTM and ANQGSEA. The CDR3 is CSVTGATNYGYTF. CDR3 in DNA: TGCAGCGTAACAGGGGCGACAAACTATGGCTACACCTTC.